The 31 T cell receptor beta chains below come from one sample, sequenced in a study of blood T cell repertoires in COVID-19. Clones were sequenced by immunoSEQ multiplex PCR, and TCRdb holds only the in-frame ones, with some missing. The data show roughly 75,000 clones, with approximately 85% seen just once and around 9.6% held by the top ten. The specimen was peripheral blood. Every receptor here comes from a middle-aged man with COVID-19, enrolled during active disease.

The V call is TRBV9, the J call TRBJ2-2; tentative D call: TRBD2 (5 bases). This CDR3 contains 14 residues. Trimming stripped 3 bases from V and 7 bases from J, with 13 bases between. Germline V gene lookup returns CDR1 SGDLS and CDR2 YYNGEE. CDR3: CASSAGLFSGELFF. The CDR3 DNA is TGTGCCAGCAGCGCCGGACTGTTTAGCGGGGAGCTGTTTTTT.

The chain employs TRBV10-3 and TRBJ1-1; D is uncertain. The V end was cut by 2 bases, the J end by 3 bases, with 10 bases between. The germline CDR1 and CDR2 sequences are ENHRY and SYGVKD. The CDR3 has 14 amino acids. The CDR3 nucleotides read TGTGCCATCAGTGAGACACAGACCTACACTGAAGCTTTCTTT. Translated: CAISETQTYTEAFF.

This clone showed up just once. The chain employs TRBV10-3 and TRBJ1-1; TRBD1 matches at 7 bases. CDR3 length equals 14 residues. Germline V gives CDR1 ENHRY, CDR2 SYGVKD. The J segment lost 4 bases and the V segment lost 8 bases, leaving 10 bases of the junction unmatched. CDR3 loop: CAIRTGRSGTEAFF. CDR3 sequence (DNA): TGTGCCATCCGGACAGGACGAAGCGGCACTGAAGCTTTCTTT.

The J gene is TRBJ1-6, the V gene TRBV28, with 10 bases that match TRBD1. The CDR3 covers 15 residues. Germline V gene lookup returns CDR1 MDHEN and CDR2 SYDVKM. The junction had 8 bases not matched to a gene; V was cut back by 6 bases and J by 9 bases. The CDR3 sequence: CASRQPGQGSSPLHF. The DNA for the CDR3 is TGTGCCAGCAGACAGCCGGGACAGGGGAGTTCACCCCTCCACTTT.

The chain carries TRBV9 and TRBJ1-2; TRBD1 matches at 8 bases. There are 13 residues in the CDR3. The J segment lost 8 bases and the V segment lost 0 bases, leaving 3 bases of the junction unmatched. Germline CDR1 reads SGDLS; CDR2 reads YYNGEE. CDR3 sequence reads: CASSVARGQGYTF. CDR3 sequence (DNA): TGTGCCAGCAGCGTAGCCAGGGGGCAGGGCTACACCTTC.

CDR3 sequence: CASSKDGTGGYNEKLFF. The CDR3 DNA reads TGTGCCAGCAGCAAAGATGGAACAGGGGGGTATAATGAAAAACTGTTTTTT. The gene calls are TRBV21-1 and TRBJ1-4; the table's D call of TRBD1 was not tested on the DNA. TRBV21-1 is a known pseudogene. This CDR3 has 17 amino acids.

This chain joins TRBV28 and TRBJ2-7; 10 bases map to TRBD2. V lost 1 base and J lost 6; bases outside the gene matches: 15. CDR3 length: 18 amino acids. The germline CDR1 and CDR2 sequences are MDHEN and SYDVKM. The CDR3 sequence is CASSLSAAGGPRVPEQYF. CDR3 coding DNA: TGTGCCAGCAGTTTATCTGCAGCGGGAGGGCCTCGGGTTCCCGAGCAGTACTTC.

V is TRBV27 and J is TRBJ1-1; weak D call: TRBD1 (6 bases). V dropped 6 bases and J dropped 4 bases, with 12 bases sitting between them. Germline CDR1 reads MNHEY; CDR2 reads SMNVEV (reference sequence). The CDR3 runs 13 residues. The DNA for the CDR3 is TGTGCCAGCAGGGACAGTCGGTTCACTGAAGCTTTCTTT. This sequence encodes CASRDSRFTEAFF.

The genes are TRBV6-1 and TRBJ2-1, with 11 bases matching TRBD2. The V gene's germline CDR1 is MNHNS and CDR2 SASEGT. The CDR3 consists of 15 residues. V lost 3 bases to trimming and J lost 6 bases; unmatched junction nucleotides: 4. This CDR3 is CASSEELAGANEQFF. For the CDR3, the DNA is TGTGCCAGCAGTGAGGAACTAGCGGGAGCCAATGAGCAGTTCTTC.

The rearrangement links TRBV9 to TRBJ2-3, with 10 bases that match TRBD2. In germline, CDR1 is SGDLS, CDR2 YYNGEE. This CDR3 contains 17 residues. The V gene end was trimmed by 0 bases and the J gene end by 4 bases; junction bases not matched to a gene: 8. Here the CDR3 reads CASSVGGAGGPADTQYF. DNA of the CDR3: TGTGCCAGCAGCGTAGGGGGAGCGGGAGGGCCCGCAGATACGCAGTATTTT.

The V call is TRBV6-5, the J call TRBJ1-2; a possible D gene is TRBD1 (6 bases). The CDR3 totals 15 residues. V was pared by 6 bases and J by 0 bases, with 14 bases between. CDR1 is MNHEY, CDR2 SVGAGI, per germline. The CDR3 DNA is TGTGCCAGCAGGAAGACCGGGACAACTAACTATGGCTACACCTTC. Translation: CASRKTGTTNYGYTF.

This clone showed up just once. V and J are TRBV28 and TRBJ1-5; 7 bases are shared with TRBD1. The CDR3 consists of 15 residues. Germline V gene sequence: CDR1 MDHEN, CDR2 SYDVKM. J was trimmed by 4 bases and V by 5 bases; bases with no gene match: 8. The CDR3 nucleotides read TGTGCCAGCAGTCCGACAGGGCCTTTTAATCAGCCCCAGCATTTT. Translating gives CASSPTGPFNQPQHF.

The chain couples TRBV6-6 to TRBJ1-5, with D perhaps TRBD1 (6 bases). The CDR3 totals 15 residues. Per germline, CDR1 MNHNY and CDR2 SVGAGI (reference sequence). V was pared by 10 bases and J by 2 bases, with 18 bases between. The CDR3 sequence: CATWGNREGNQPQHF. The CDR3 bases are TGTGCCACCTGGGGGAACAGGGAAGGCAATCAGCCCCAGCATTTT.

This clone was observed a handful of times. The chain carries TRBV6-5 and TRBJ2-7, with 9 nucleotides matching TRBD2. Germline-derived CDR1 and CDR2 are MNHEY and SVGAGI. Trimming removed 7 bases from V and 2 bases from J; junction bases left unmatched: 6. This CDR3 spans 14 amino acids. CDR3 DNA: TGTGCCAGCACCTCTAGCGGGACCACCTACGAGCAGTACTTC. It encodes CASTSSGTTYEQYF.

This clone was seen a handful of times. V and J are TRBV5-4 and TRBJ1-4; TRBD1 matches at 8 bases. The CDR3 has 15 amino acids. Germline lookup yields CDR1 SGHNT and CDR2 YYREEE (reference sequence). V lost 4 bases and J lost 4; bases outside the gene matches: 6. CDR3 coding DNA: TGTGCCAGCAGCCGGACAGGGCTTGATAATGAAAAACTGTTTTTT. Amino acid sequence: CASSRTGLDNEKLFF.

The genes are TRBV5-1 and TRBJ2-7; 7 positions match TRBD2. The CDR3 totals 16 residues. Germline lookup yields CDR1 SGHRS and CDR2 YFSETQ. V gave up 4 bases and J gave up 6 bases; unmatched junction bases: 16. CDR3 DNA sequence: TGCGCCAGCAGCGGGGGAGGGCCTCAAGGGGTCTCCGAGCAGTACTTC. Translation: CASSGGGPQGVSEQYF.

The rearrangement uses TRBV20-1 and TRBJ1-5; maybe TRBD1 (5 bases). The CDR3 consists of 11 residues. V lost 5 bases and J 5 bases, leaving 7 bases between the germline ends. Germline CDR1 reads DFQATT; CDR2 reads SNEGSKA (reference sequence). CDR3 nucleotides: TGCAGTGCTGGGGGGGATCAGCCCCAGCATTTT. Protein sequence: CSAGGDQPQHF.

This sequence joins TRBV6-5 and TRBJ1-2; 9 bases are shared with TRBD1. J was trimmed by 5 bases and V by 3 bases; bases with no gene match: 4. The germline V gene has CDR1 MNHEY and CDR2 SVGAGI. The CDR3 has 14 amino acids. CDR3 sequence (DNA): TGTGCCAGCAGTTATATAGGACAGGGGTATGGCTACACCTTC. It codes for CASSYIGQGYGYTF.

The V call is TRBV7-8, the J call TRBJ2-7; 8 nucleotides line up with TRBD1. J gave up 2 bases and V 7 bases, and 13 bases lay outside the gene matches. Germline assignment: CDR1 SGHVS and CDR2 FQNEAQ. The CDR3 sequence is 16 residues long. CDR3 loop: CASIPRQGTGPYEQYF. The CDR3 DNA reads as TGTGCCAGCATACCCAGGCAAGGGACAGGCCCCTACGAGCAGTACTTC.

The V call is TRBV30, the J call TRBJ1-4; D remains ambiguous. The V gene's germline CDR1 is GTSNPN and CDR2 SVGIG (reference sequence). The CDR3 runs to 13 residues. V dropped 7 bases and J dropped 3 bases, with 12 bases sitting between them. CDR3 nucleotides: TGTGCCTTGGCGGGAAGCTCTAATGAAAAACTGTTTTTT. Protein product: CALAGSSNEKLFF.

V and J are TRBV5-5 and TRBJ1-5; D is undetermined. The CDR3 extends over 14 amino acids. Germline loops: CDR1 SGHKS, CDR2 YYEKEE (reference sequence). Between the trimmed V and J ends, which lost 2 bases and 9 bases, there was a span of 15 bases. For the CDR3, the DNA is TGTGCCAGCAGCTTAGATATTGACATCGGGCCCCAGCATTTT. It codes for CASSLDIDIGPQHF.

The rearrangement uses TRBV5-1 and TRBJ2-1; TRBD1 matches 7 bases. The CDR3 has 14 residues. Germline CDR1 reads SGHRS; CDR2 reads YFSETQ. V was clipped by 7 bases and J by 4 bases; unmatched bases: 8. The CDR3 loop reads CASQRDRGYNEQFF. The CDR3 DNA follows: TGCGCCAGCCAGAGGGACAGAGGATACAATGAGCAGTTCTTC.

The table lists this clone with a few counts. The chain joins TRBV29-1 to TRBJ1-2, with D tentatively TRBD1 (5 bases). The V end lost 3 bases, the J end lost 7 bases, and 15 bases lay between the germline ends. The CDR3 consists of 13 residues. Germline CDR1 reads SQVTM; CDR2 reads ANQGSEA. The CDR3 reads CSVDWGFSLGYTF. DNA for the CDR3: TGCAGCGTTGATTGGGGCTTCTCCCTTGGCTACACCTTC.

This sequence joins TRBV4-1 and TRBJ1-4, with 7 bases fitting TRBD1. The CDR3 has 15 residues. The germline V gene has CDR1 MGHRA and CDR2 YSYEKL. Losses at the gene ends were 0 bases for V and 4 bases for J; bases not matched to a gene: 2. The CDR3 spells CASSQDGTDNEKLFF. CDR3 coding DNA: TGCGCCAGCAGCCAAGATGGGACAGATAATGAAAAACTGTTTTTT.

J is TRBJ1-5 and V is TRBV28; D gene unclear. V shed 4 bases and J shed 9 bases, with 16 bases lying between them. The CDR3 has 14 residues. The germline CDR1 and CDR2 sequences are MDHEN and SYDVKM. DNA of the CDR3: TGTGCCAGCAGTTCGCGACGGCCCGGAGGGCCCCAGCATTTT. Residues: CASSSRRPGGPQHF.

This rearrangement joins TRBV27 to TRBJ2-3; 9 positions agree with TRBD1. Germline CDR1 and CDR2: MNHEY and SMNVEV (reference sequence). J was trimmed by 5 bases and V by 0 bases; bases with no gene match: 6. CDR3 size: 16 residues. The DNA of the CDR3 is TGTGCCAGCAGTTTATCCCAGGGACAGGGAAGAGATACGCAGTATTTT. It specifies CASSLSQGQGRDTQYF.

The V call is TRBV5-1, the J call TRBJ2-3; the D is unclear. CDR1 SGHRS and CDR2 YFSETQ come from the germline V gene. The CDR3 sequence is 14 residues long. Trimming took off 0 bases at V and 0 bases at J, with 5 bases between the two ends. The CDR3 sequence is CASSLDTSTDTQYF. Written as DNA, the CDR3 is TGCGCCAGCAGCTTGGATACTAGCACAGATACGCAGTATTTT.

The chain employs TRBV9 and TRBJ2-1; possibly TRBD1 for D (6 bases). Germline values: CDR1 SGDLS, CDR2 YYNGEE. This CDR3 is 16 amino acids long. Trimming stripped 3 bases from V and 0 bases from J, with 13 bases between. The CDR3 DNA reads TGTGCCAGCAGCGCGGATGGACAGAGCTCCTACAATGAGCAGTTCTTC. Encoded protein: CASSADGQSSYNEQFF.

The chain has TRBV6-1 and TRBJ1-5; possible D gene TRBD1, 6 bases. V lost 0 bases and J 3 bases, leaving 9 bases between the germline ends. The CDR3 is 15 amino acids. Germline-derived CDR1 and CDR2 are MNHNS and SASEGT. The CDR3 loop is CASSEAGGTNQPQHF. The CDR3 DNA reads TGTGCCAGCAGTGAAGCAGGGGGTACCAATCAGCCCCAGCATTTT.

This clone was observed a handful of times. CDR3 protein: CSVAISTGSDTQYF. In nucleotides, the CDR3 is TGCAGCGTTGCTATCAGTACAGGGTCCGATACGCAGTATTTT. V usage is TRBV29-1 and J usage is TRBJ2-3; weak D call: TRBD1 (6 bases). V lost 4 bases and J 6 bases, leaving 17 bases between the germline ends. The germline gives CDR1 SQVTM, CDR2 ANQGSEA. This CDR3 has 14 residues.

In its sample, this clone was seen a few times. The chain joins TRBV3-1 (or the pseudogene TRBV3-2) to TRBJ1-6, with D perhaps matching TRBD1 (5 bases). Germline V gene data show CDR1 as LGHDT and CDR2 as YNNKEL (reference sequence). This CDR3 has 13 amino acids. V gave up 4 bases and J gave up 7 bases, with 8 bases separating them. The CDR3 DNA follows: TGTGCCAGCAGCCGTGGACAAAATTCACCCCTCCACTTT. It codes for CASSRGQNSPLHF.